Below are 26 T cell receptor beta chains sequenced from a single sample in a study of blood T cell repertoires in COVID-19 (dated by TCRdb to about 2020). Library creation used the immunoSEQ multiplex PCR assay. Drawn from immuneACCESS, this table holds only the in-frame rearrangements with V and J called that TCRdb kept. Clones are partly lost; checked studies trace under half to an unresolved V gene and leave the rest unexplained. The sample has 250,000 to 350,000 clones on record, over 75% of them singletons. The leading ten clones occupy 3.5% to 4% of the sample. The material sequenced was peripheral blood. These receptors originate from a woman aged 50 to 65 with active or convalescent COVID-19.

The chain is built from TRBV4-3 and TRBJ2-1; D perhaps matches TRBD1 (6 bases). Germline assignment: CDR1 LGHNA and CDR2 YSLEER. V was pared by 4 bases and J by 1 base, with 11 bases between. The CDR3 has 15 residues. The CDR3 DNA sequence: TGCGCCAGCAGCCGAGCCAGGGGATCCTACAATGAGCAGTTCTTC. Encoded protein: CASSRARGSYNEQFF.

V gene TRBV7-3 combines with J gene TRBJ1-1, with a possible D match to TRBD1 (5 bases). V was pared by 2 bases and J by 4 bases, with 8 bases between. The CDR3 has 13 residues. Germline V gene sequence: CDR1 SGHTA, CDR2 FQGTGA. CDR3 nucleotides: TGTGCCAGCAGCTTAGCGGGGACCACTGAAGCTTTCTTT. Translated: CASSLAGTTEAFF. Variable domain in full (rest from reference TRBV7-3 and TRBJ1-1): GAGVSQTPSNKVTEKGKYVELRCDPISGHTALYWYRQSLGQGPEFLIYFQGTGAADDSGLPNDRFFAVRPEGSVSTLKIQRTERGDSAVYLCASSLAGTTEAFFGQGTRLTVV.

The rearrangement joins TRBV18 to TRBJ1-1, with 9 bases fitting TRBD1. V trimming: 1 base; J trimming: 6 bases; junction bases outside the gene matches: 6. There are 15 residues in the CDR3. Germline values: CDR1 KGHSH, CDR2 LQKENI. As DNA, the CDR3 is TGTGCCAGCTCACCACGGACAGGGGCTAGCGCTGAAGCTTTCTTT. Translating gives CASSPRTGASAEAFF.

The genes are TRBV19 and TRBJ2-1; tentatively, D is TRBD2 (7 bases). The CDR3 sequence is 13 residues long. The ends were cut back, 6 bases at V and 5 bases at J, with 11 bases in the middle. CDR1 and CDR2 (germline): LNHDA, SQIVND (reference sequence). CDR3: CASRRGGHNEQFF. CDR3 nucleotide sequence: TGTGCCAGTAGGAGGGGGGGTCACAATGAGCAGTTCTTC.

The chain has TRBV18 and TRBJ2-7; 7 nucleotides line up with TRBD2. This CDR3 spans 16 amino acids. Germline CDR1 reads KGHSH; CDR2 reads LQKENI. J was trimmed by 0 bases and V by 2 bases; bases with no gene match: 7. CDR3 DNA: TGTGCCAGCTCACCAGGTTCCGGGACTAACTCCTACGAGCAGTACTTC. Its translation is CASSPGSGTNSYEQYF.

This chain joins TRBV6-5 and TRBJ2-2; TRBD2 matches at 12 bases. The germline V gene has CDR1 MNHEY and CDR2 SVGAGI. This CDR3 region has 15 residues. V was pared by 4 bases and J by 4 bases, with 1 base of the junction left unmatched. CDR3 amino acids: CASSSGLAGTGELFF. CDR3 coding DNA: TGTGCCAGCAGTTCGGGACTAGCGGGCACCGGGGAGCTGTTTTTT.

Concerning this clone itself: Other DNA sequences within the sample encode an identical CDR3. The J gene is TRBJ2-7, the V gene TRBV9; the match to TRBD1 covers 7 bases. The length of the CDR3 is 14 residues. V dropped 0 bases and J dropped 3; count of bases not matched to a gene: 3. In germline, CDR1 is SGDLS, CDR2 YYNGEE. The CDR3 sequence: CASSVGTGYYEQYF. In DNA form, the CDR3 reads TGTGCCAGCAGCGTAGGGACAGGATACTACGAGCAGTACTTC.

This clone has just a few counts. The rearrangement links TRBV28 to TRBJ2-1, with TRBD2 matching 9 bases. The germline gives CDR1 MDHEN, CDR2 SYDVKM. This CDR3 contains 16 residues. J was trimmed by 1 base and V by 6 bases; bases with no gene match: 7. As DNA, the CDR3 is TGTGCCAGCAGCCTCTCGACTAGCGGATCCTACAATGAGCAGTTCTTC. It translates to CASSLSTSGSYNEQFF.

The chain joins TRBV5-5 to TRBJ2-7, with D possibly being TRBD1 (6 bases). Trimming stripped 4 bases from V and 3 bases from J, with 14 bases between. The CDR3 contains 14 residues. The germline gives CDR1 SGHKS, CDR2 YYEKEE (reference sequence). The DNA for the CDR3 is TGTGCCAGCAGCCCGACAGGTAACAACTACGAGCAGTACTTC. It codes for CASSPTGNNYEQYF.

This clone has just a few counts. The rearrangement uses TRBV7-3 and TRBJ2-2; 9 bases line up with TRBD2. This CDR3 is built from 16 residues. The germline V gene has CDR1 SGHTA and CDR2 FQGTGA. V shed 5 bases, J shed 0 bases, and the junction held 4 bases outside the gene matches. CDR3 protein: CASSVRLAANTGELFF. The DNA of the CDR3 is TGTGCCAGCAGCGTCCGACTAGCGGCGAACACCGGGGAGCTGTTTTTT.

The rearrangement links TRBV2 to TRBJ1-6; maybe TRBD1 (5 bases). The CDR3 totals 13 residues. Trimming stripped 3 bases from V and 10 bases from J, with 10 bases between. Per the germline V gene, CDR1 is SNHLY and CDR2 is FYNNEI. As DNA, the CDR3 is TGTGCCAGCAGTGAGGAGTGGGGCTCACCCCTCCACTTT. Translating gives CASSEEWGSPLHF.

The rearrangement uses TRBV6-5 and TRBJ1-2; D unclear. Germline V gene data show CDR1 as MNHEY and CDR2 as SVGAGI. The length of the CDR3 is 14 residues. The ends were cut back, 7 bases at V and 1 base at J, with 13 bases in the middle. CDR3 DNA sequence: TGTGCCAGCAAACGTCCAGAAGATAACTATGGCTACACCTTC. Protein sequence: CASKRPEDNYGYTF.

The V and J genes are TRBV30 and TRBJ2-1; a weak D match, TRBD2 (6 bases). The length of the CDR3 is 14 residues. Deletions cut 1 base from V and 9 bases from J, with 16 bases between. Germline V lookup: CDR1 GTSNPN, CDR2 SVGIG (reference sequence). The CDR3: CAWSGRGGHSEQFF. The CDR3, as DNA: TGTGCCTGGAGTGGGCGGGGCGGCCATAGTGAGCAGTTCTTC.

The chain recombines TRBV2 with TRBJ2-7; 8 bases agree with TRBD1. CDR3 size: 13 residues. The ends lost 6 bases at V and 5 bases at J; junction bases unmatched: 6. Germline loops: CDR1 SNHLY, CDR2 FYNNEI. CDR3 sequence (DNA): TGTGCCAGCAGATTACAGGGGGTGAACGAGCAGTACTTC. Amino acid sequence: CASRLQGVNEQYF.

This chain links TRBV7-3 with TRBJ1-2, with D possibly TRBD1 on 5 matching bases. The V gene lost 5 bases and the J gene lost 5 bases, with 18 bases spanning the gap. This CDR3 has 15 amino acids. Looked up from germline, CDR1 is SGHTA and CDR2 is FQGTGA. This CDR3 reads CASSPQGMSTYGYTF. Written as DNA, the CDR3 is TGTGCCAGCAGCCCGCAGGGTATGAGTACTTATGGCTACACCTTC.

The count of this clone is one. The chain has TRBV27 and TRBJ1-2; D ambiguous. CDR3 length: 13 residues. The germline CDR1 and CDR2 sequences are MNHEY and SMNVEV (reference sequence). V lost 4 bases and J 8 bases, leaving 14 bases between the germline ends. CDR3 loop: CASSSPNLRGYTF. CDR3 DNA sequence: TGTGCCAGCAGTTCCCCTAACTTACGGGGCTACACCTTC.

The CDR3 nucleotides read TGTGCCAGCAGCTTAGGAGGGACAGCAAATTCACCCCTCCACTTT. It codes for CASSLGGTANSPLHF. The chain has TRBV7-6 and TRBJ1-6; the match to TRBD1 covers 7 bases. The junction had 4 bases not matched to a gene; V was cut back by 1 base and J by 7 bases. The CDR3 extends over 15 amino acids. The germline V gene has CDR1 SGHVS and CDR2 FNYEAQ.

The rearrangement joins TRBV3-1 (or the pseudogene TRBV3-2) to TRBJ1-1, with D perhaps TRBD1 (5 bases). Trimming took off 0 bases at V and 0 bases at J, with 8 bases between the two ends. CDR3 size: 15 residues. Germline CDR1 LGHDT, CDR2 YNNKEL (reference sequence). The chain's CDR3 is CASSQERQLNTEAFF. For the CDR3, the DNA is TGTGCCAGCAGCCAAGAGAGACAGCTGAACACTGAAGCTTTCTTT.

This rearrangement joins TRBV28 to TRBJ1-2, with 7 bases identical to TRBD1. CDR1 is MDHEN, CDR2 SYDVKM, per germline. CDR3 size: 14 residues. Trimming cost V 2 bases and J 8 bases; bases outside gene matches: 8. CDR3 bases: TGTGCCAGCAGTTTAAGTAGGGGGCGCTTAGGCTACACCTTC. Translated, it gives CASSLSRGRLGYTF.

This chain joins TRBV7-8 and TRBJ2-3; 12 positions agree with TRBD2. This CDR3 is 17 amino acids long. CDR1 is SGHVS, CDR2 FQNEAQ, per germline. V lost 1 base to trimming and J lost 4 bases; unmatched junction nucleotides: 6. The CDR3 here is CASSLVWLAGGADTQYF. The CDR3 DNA reads as TGTGCCAGCAGCTTAGTTTGGCTAGCGGGAGGGGCAGATACGCAGTATTTT.

This clone occurred once. The chain recombines TRBV4-1 with TRBJ1-4; D unclear. This CDR3 is 16 amino acids long. Germline CDR1 reads MGHRA; CDR2 reads YSYEKL. Trimming took 0 bases from V and 0 from J, leaving 8 bases between them. The CDR3 protein is CASSQDGAATNEKLFF. The CDR3 coding sequence is TGCGCCAGCAGCCAAGACGGAGCGGCAACTAATGAAAAACTGTTTTTT.

This sequence joins TRBV7-9 and TRBJ2-4; TRBD2 matches at 12 bases. CDR3 size: 17 residues. The V and J ends lost 4 bases and 7 bases, in that order; junction bases with no gene match: 11. The germline gives CDR1 SEHNR, CDR2 FQNEAQ (reference sequence). The CDR3 loop reads CASSSTPSGGATNIQYF. The CDR3, as DNA: TGTGCCAGCAGCTCGACCCCTAGCGGGGGGGCGACGAACATTCAGTACTTC.

This chain joins TRBV19 and TRBJ1-1; D gene ambiguous. The CDR3 length is 14 residues. Germline V gives CDR1 LNHDA, CDR2 SQIVND (reference sequence). The V gene lost 6 bases and the J gene lost 8 bases, with 19 bases spanning the gap. This CDR3 is CASRVDGVKVEAFF. The CDR3 bases are TGTGCCAGTAGGGTGGACGGGGTGAAGGTGGAAGCTTTCTTT.

The chain employs TRBV7-8 and TRBJ1-1; TRBD1 might be the D (5 bases). Trimming shortened V by 5 bases and J by 7 bases, and 14 bases separated the two germline ends. The CDR3 runs to 13 residues. Germline V gene lookup returns CDR1 SGHVS and CDR2 FQNEAQ. The CDR3 sequence: CASSRGRGFEAFF. The CDR3 DNA sequence: TGTGCCAGCAGCCGGGGGAGAGGGTTTGAAGCTTTCTTT. The whole variable domain, remainder taken from reference TRBV7-8 and TRBJ1-1, is GAGVSQSPRYKVAKRGQDVALRCDPISGHVSLFWYQQALGQGPEFLTYFQNEAQLDKSGLPSDRFFAERPEGSVSTLKIQRTQQEDSAVYLCASSRGRGFEAFFGQGTRLTVV.

The rearrangement uses TRBV19 and TRBJ2-3, with D possibly TRBD2 on 5 matching bases. CDR3 size: 13 residues. Germline CDR1 is LNHDA and CDR2 is SQIVND (reference sequence). V was trimmed by 5 bases and J by 2 bases, leaving 8 bases between them. The CDR3 protein is CASSWTDTDTQYF. Here the CDR3 DNA reads TGTGCCAGTAGTTGGACTGACACAGATACGCAGTATTTT.

This rearrangement joins TRBV2 to TRBJ2-1, with D possibly matching TRBD2 (6 bases). The germline V gene has CDR1 SNHLY and CDR2 FYNNEI. The ends were cut back, 4 bases at V and 7 bases at J, with 17 bases in the middle. The CDR3 covers 15 residues. CDR3 sequence (DNA): TGTGCCAGCAGTGGGGCCATACGGGGGAGGAATGAGCAGTTCTTC. This translates into CASSGAIRGRNEQFF.